This TCR beta chain emerged from a study of shared clonotypes between healthy human individuals. Using immunoSEQ multiplex PCR, the repertoire was profiled, and TCRdb retains in-frame clones only, with some absent. The table lists 850,000 to 1,100,000 clones, approximately 80% of them singletons. The CDR3 contains 12 residues. V dropped 4 bases and J dropped 7 bases, with 10 bases sitting between them. This clone was picked up a small number of times. V is TRBV23-1 and J is TRBJ1-1; D is unclear. TRBV23-1 falls under the ORF class, with uncertain function. Sequencing was performed on memory CD4+ T cells from PBMCs. Indicated subset: CD45RA-negative fraction. The TCR comes from a man between 18 and 35 years old in good health. Some clones in this sample may be carry-over from other donors' samples. In nucleotides, the CDR3 is TGCGCCAGCAGTCGAAAGGTAGTTGAAGCTTTCTTT. Amino acids: CASSRKVVEAFF.